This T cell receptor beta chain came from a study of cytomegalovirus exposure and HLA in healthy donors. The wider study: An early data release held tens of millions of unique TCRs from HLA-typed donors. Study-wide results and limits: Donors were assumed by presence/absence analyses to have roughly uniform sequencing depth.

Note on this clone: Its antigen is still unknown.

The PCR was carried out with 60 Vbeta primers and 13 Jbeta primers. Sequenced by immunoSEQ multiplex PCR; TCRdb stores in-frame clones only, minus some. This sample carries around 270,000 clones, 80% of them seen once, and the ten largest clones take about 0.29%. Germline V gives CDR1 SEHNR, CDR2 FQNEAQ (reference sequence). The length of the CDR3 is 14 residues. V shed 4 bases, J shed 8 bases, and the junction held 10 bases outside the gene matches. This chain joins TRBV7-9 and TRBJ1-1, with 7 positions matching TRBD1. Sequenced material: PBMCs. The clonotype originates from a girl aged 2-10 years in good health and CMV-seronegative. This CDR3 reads CASSSPDRFREAFF. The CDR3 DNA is TGTGCCAGCAGCTCGCCGGACAGGTTTAGAGAAGCTTTCTTT.